This TCR beta chain was profiled in a study of naive and memory T cell subsets. Points from the study as a whole: Potentially, T cell activation and differentiation skew this RNA-based measurement.

This clonotype was recorded many times. Antigen: not known. Amplification of ligated cDNA took four PCR rounds with SP2 and nested alpha and beta constant primers. Each CDR3 protein gets one entry after TCRdb re-called the 5' RACE reads with MiXCR. In the table there are tens of thousands of distinct CDR3 sequences, around 7.7% of which are singletons. Germline CDR1 LGHNT, CDR2 FRNRAP. V shed 6 bases, J shed 6 bases, and the junction held 14 bases outside the gene matches. There are 17 residues in the CDR3. The library had UMIs added by 3' ligation of an oligonucleotide to TCR cDNA. The chain has TRBV12-5 and TRBJ2-2, with 9 positions matching TRBD1. The TCR comes from a male donor in good health. The CDR3 protein is CASGLTGGWGAAGELFF. CDR3 nucleotide sequence: TGTGCTAGTGGCCTCACAGGGGGCTGGGGGGCGGCCGGGGAGCTGTTTTTT. Looking up the rest from reference TRBV12-5 and TRBJ2-2 gives the full variable domain: DARVTQTPRHKVTEMGQEVTMRCQPILGHNTVFWYRQTMMQGLELLAYFRNRAPLDDSGMPKDRFSAEMPDATLATLKIQPSEPRDSAVYFCASGLTGGWGAAGELFFGEGSRLTVL.